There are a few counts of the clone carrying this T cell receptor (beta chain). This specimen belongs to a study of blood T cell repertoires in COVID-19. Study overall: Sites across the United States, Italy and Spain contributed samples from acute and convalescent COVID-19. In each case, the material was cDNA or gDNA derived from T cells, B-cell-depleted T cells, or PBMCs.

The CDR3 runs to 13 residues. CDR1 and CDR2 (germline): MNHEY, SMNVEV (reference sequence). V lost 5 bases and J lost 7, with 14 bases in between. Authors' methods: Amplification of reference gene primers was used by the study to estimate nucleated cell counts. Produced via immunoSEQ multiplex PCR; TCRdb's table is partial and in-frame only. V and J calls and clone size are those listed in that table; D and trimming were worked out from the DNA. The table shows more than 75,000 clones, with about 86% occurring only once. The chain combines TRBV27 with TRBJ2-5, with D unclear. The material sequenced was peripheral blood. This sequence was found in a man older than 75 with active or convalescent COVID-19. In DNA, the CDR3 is TGTGCCAGCAGTCTCTCTTCCAGGTCGACCCAGTACTTC. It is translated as CASSLSSRSTQYF.